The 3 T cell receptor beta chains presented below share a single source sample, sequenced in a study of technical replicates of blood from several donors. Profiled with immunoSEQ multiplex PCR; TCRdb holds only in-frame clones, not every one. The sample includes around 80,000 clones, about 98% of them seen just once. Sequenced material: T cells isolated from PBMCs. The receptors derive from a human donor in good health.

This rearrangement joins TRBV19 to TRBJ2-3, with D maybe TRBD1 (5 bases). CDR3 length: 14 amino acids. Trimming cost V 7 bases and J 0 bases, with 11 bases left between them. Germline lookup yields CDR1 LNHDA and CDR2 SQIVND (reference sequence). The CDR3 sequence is CASTATASTDTQYF. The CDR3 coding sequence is TGTGCCAGTACCGCGACAGCTAGCACAGATACGCAGTATTTT.

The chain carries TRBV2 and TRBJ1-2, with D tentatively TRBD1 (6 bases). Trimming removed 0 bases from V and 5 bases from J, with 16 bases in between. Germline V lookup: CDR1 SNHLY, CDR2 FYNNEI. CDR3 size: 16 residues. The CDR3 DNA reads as TGTGCCAGCAGTGAAGCGCTGACAGGTCGGGTATATGGCTACACCTTC. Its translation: CASSEALTGRVYGYTF.

The CDR3 is CASSEEDWQETQYF. In DNA form, the CDR3 reads TGTGCCAGCAGTGAAGAGGACTGGCAAGAGACCCAGTACTTC. The chain joins TRBV6-1 to TRBJ2-5, with D tentatively TRBD2 (5 bases). The germline CDR1 and CDR2 sequences are MNHNS and SASEGT. V lost 1 base, J lost 2 bases, and 8 bases lay in between. This CDR3 is 14 amino acids long.